The rows below give T cell receptor beta chains drawn from one sample of a study of response to subunit inactivated influenza vaccine. Using its own MiXCR run on the RT-PCR reads, TCRdb lists one record per CDR3 protein. The data contain 500,000 or so distinct CDR3 sequences, more than 15% of them seen just once; the ten biggest clones take up roughly 3.1%. The sequenced sample was CD4+ T cells sorted from PBMCs, obtained around 25 months after vaccination. These receptors all come from a man between 50 and 75 years old who received an inactivated influenza vaccine. Both conserved end residues are part of each CDR3. A D gene is named only where the DNA matches it firmly. Clone sizes are given selectively: once, few, many, or a class where the clone is expanded.

clone_size: .; v_call: TRBV7-2; j_call: TRBJ2-2; d_call: .; cdr3_aa: CASSKEHTGELFF; cdr3_nt: TGTGCCAGCAGCAAAGAGCACACCGGGGAGCTGTTTTTT
clone_size: once; v_call: TRBV24-1; j_call: TRBJ1-2; d_call: TRBD1; cdr3_aa: CATSDHVDRDRSGYTF; cdr3_nt: TGTGCCACCAGTGATCATGTGGACAGGGACCGAAGTGGCTACACCTTC
clone_size: .; v_call: TRBV20-1; j_call: TRBJ2-2; d_call: .; cdr3_aa: CSARRGGSNTGELFF; cdr3_nt: TGCAGTGCTAGGAGAGGGGGGTCGAACACCGGGGAGCTGTTTTTT
clone_size: many; v_call: TRBV28; j_call: TRBJ2-1; d_call: TRBD2; cdr3_aa: CASRFSGAYYNEQFF; cdr3_nt: TGTGCCAGCAGATTTAGCGGGGCATACTACAATGAGCAGTTCTTC
clone_size: .; v_call: TRBV6-1; j_call: TRBJ2-3; d_call: .; cdr3_aa: CASSPRRLDTQYF; cdr3_nt: TGTGCCAGCAGTCCCCGCCGGTTAGATACGCAGTATTTT
clone_size: .; v_call: TRBV3-1; j_call: TRBJ2-1; d_call: .; cdr3_aa: CASSPTPSSYNEQFF; cdr3_nt: TGTGCCAGCAGCCCCACCCCGAGCTCCTACAATGAGCAGTTCTTC
clone_size: .; v_call: TRBV7-2; j_call: TRBJ2-2; d_call: .; cdr3_aa: CASSLDWAGELFF; cdr3_nt: TGTGCCAGCAGCTTAGATTGGGCCGGGGAGCTGTTTTTT
clone_size: many; v_call: TRBV6-1; j_call: TRBJ2-1; d_call: .; cdr3_aa: CASSENMMGGSGNEQFF; cdr3_nt: TGTGCCAGCAGTGAAAATATGATGGGGGGTAGCGGTAATGAGCAGTTCTTC
clone_size: once; v_call: TRBV11-2; j_call: TRBJ2-7; d_call: .; cdr3_aa: CASSTFISTRVYEQYF; cdr3_nt: TGTGCCAGCAGCACCTTTATCTCGACCCGGGTTTACGAGCAGTACTTC
clone_size: few; v_call: TRBV5-6; j_call: TRBJ2-7; d_call: TRBD2; cdr3_aa: CASSSTGTSGTLYEQYF; cdr3_nt: TGTGCCAGCAGCTCTACCGGGACTAGCGGGACCTTATACGAGCAGTACTTC
clone_size: once; v_call: TRBV7-3; j_call: TRBJ2-5; d_call: TRBD2; cdr3_aa: CASSAGLAGQETQYF; cdr3_nt: TGTGCCAGCAGCGCCGGACTAGCGGGACAAGAGACCCAGTACTTC
clone_size: few; v_call: TRBV20-1; j_call: TRBJ1-2; d_call: TRBD1; cdr3_aa: CSAKRDRGLGYTF; cdr3_nt: TGCAGTGCTAAAAGGGACAGGGGGTTGGGCTACACCTTC
clone_size: .; v_call: TRBV29-1; j_call: TRBJ2-5; d_call: .; cdr3_aa: CSVEGRGSRETQYF; cdr3_nt: TGCAGCGTTGAAGGCCGTGGGTCTAGGGAGACCCAGTACTTC
clone_size: .; v_call: TRBV12-3/TRBV12-4; j_call: TRBJ2-3; d_call: TRBD2; cdr3_aa: CASSRGRRTDTQYF; cdr3_nt: TGTGCCAGCAGCCGCGGGAGGCGCACAGATACGCAGTATTTT
clone_size: .; v_call: TRBV7-9; j_call: TRBJ2-3; d_call: TRBD1; cdr3_aa: CASNDRDRGYTQYF; cdr3_nt: TGTGCCAGCAACGACCGGGACAGGGGATATACGCAGTATTTT
clone_size: .; v_call: TRBV20-1; j_call: TRBJ2-2; d_call: .; cdr3_aa: CSARARGPHTGELFF; cdr3_nt: TGCAGTGCTAGAGCACGGGGGCCTCACACCGGGGAGCTGTTTTTT
clone_size: few; v_call: TRBV5-1; j_call: TRBJ1-2; d_call: .; cdr3_aa: CASSLGRGLDGYTF; cdr3_nt: TGCGCCAGCAGCTTGGGCAGGGGCCTGGATGGCTACACCTTC
clone_size: .; v_call: TRBV4-2; j_call: TRBJ2-7; d_call: .; cdr3_aa: CASSQEDSHEQYF; cdr3_nt: TGTGCCAGCAGCCAAGAGGACAGCCACGAGCAGTACTTC
clone_size: .; v_call: TRBV29-1; j_call: TRBJ2-3; d_call: TRBD1; cdr3_aa: CSVDSIGQGTTDTQYF; cdr3_nt: TGCAGCGTTGACTCCATCGGACAGGGCACAACAGATACGCAGTATTTT
clone_size: many; v_call: TRBV12-3/TRBV12-4; j_call: TRBJ2-5; d_call: TRBD1; cdr3_aa: CASRVGTGGQETQYF; cdr3_nt: TGTGCCAGCAGAGTCGGGACAGGGGGCCAAGAGACCCAGTACTTC
clone_size: .; v_call: TRBV7-2; j_call: TRBJ2-7; d_call: .; cdr3_aa: CASSPVSLAEVYEQYF; cdr3_nt: TGTGCCAGCAGCCCCGTTTCCTTGGCGGAGGTGTACGAGCAGTACTTC
clone_size: .; v_call: TRBV6-1; j_call: TRBJ1-6; d_call: TRBD1; cdr3_aa: CASRRRDRHSPLHF; cdr3_nt: TGTGCCAGCAGGCGGCGGGACAGACATTCACCCCTCCACTTT
clone_size: .; v_call: TRBV6-5; j_call: TRBJ2-3; d_call: .; cdr3_aa: CASSYFGGVADTQYF; cdr3_nt: TGTGCCAGCAGTTACTTCGGGGGAGTGGCAGATACTCAGTATTTT
clone_size: few; v_call: TRBV12-3/TRBV12-4; j_call: TRBJ2-1; d_call: .; cdr3_aa: CASSLVRSGAYNEQFF; cdr3_nt: TGTGCCAGCAGTTTAGTTCGTAGCGGTGCCTACAATGAGCAGTTCTTC
clone_size: .; v_call: TRBV29-1; j_call: TRBJ2-5; d_call: .; cdr3_aa: CSVVSVRVGETQYF; cdr3_nt: TGCAGCGTTGTGTCAGTCCGCGTGGGGGAGACCCAGTACTTC
clone_size: .; v_call: TRBV9; j_call: TRBJ1-1; d_call: .; cdr3_aa: CASSVGIRGPRNTEAFF; cdr3_nt: TGTGCCAGCAGCGTAGGGATTAGAGGCCCACGGAACACTGAAGCTTTCTTT
clone_size: few; v_call: TRBV5-5; j_call: TRBJ1-6; d_call: TRBD1; cdr3_aa: CASSLAYNRGRSPLHF; cdr3_nt: TGTGCCAGCAGCTTGGCCTACAACAGGGGGAGGTCACCCCTCCACTTT
clone_size: few; v_call: TRBV12-3/TRBV12-4; j_call: TRBJ2-7; d_call: .; cdr3_aa: CASRPQDGGFSEQYF; cdr3_nt: TGTGCCAGCAGACCTCAGGATGGAGGTTTTTCCGAGCAGTACTTC
clone_size: .; v_call: TRBV12-3/TRBV12-4; j_call: TRBJ2-1; d_call: TRBD2; cdr3_aa: CASSLLAGVRNEQFF; cdr3_nt: TGTGCCAGCAGTTTACTAGCGGGAGTCAGGAATGAGCAGTTCTTC
clone_size: .; v_call: TRBV11-3; j_call: TRBJ2-6; d_call: .; cdr3_aa: CASSPSLGAGANVLTF; cdr3_nt: TGTGCCAGCAGCCCAAGCCTCGGAGCTGGGGCCAACGTCCTGACTTTC
clone_size: .; v_call: TRBV20-1; j_call: TRBJ2-7; d_call: TRBD1; cdr3_aa: CSAPGQGHYEQYF; cdr3_nt: TGCAGTGCCCCCGGACAGGGTCACTACGAGCAGTACTTC
clone_size: .; v_call: TRBV27; j_call: TRBJ2-7; d_call: .; cdr3_aa: CASSLGGSGPYEQYF; cdr3_nt: TGTGCCAGCAGTTTAGGTGGGAGCGGGCCCTACGAGCAGTACTTC
clone_size: few; v_call: TRBV10-3; j_call: TRBJ1-5; d_call: TRBD1; cdr3_aa: CAISTGQGSNQPQHF; cdr3_nt: TGTGCCATCAGCACGGGACAGGGGTCCAATCAGCCCCAGCATTTT
clone_size: .; v_call: TRBV4-2; j_call: TRBJ1-5; d_call: TRBD1; cdr3_aa: CASSQVGGGGSGSTQHF; cdr3_nt: TGTGCCAGCAGCCAAGTAGGGGGCGGGGGTAGCGGCAGTACCCAGCATTTT
clone_size: .; v_call: TRBV10-2; j_call: TRBJ1-1; d_call: .; cdr3_aa: CASSRGRWDTEAFF; cdr3_nt: TGCGCCAGCAGCAGGGGTCGGTGGGACACTGAAGCTTTCTTT
clone_size: many; v_call: TRBV5-1; j_call: TRBJ2-1; d_call: TRBD1; cdr3_aa: CASSKGTGWNNEQFF; cdr3_nt: TGCGCCAGCAGCAAAGGGACAGGGTGGAACAATGAGCAGTTCTTC
clone_size: few; v_call: TRBV4-1; j_call: TRBJ2-7; d_call: .; cdr3_aa: CASSQTRRALSYEQYF; cdr3_nt: TGCGCCAGCAGCCAAACACGCAGGGCCCTCTCCTACGAGCAGTACTTC
clone_size: .; v_call: TRBV5-5; j_call: TRBJ2-1; d_call: .; cdr3_aa: CPSSLGGASSYNEQFF; cdr3_nt: TGTCCCAGCAGCTTGGGTGGGGCGAGCTCCTACAATGAGCAGTTCTTC
clone_size: many; v_call: TRBV7-2; j_call: TRBJ2-7; d_call: .; cdr3_aa: CASSLDGNSFYEQYF; cdr3_nt: TGTGCCAGCAGCTTAGATGGTAACTCCTTCTACGAGCAGTACTTC
clone_size: .; v_call: TRBV29-1; j_call: TRBJ1-5; d_call: .; cdr3_aa: CSVGQASNQPQHF; cdr3_nt: TGCAGCGTTGGCCAGGCAAGCAATCAGCCCCAGCATTTT
clone_size: .; v_call: TRBV29-1; j_call: TRBJ1-1; d_call: TRBD1; cdr3_aa: CSAGQGRAEAFF; cdr3_nt: TGCAGCGCCGGACAGGGGAGGGCTGAAGCTTTCTTT
clone_size: many; v_call: TRBV25-1; j_call: TRBJ1-4; d_call: TRBD1; cdr3_aa: CASSDRVSTNEKLFF; cdr3_nt: TGTGCCAGCAGCGACAGGGTTTCGACTAATGAAAAACTGTTTTTT